The next 9 T cell receptor beta chains were all read from a single sample in a study of blood T cell repertoires in COVID-19 (dated by TCRdb to about 2020). Libraries were constructed by the immunoSEQ multiplex PCR assay. This immuneACCESS table, as held by TCRdb, lists in-frame sequences with V and J called but not all clones. Of the missing ones, under half trace to an unresolved V gene in checked studies; the others have no known cause. A total of 230,000 or so clones appear in this sample, about nine tenths of them only once. Of the sample, about 4% is held by the ten largest clones. Sample: PBMCs or T cells enriched from blood (not recorded which). The receptors shown here come from a woman between 40 and 50 years old with acute COVID-19.

On this clone: Mismatch with germline at one junction end may stem from a read error. The V call is TRBV7-7, the J call TRBJ2-5, with D possibly matching TRBD2 (6 bases). The length of the CDR3 is 15 residues. Germline V gene data show CDR1 as SSHAT and CDR2 as FNYEAQ (reference sequence). CDR3 loop: CASSLAWGEQETQYF. The CDR3 region has the DNA TGTGCTAGCAGCTTAGCTTGGGGGGAGCAAGAGACCCAGTACTTC.

This sequence joins TRBV5-1 and TRBJ1-2; 7 positions agree with TRBD1. Germline V gives CDR1 SGHRS, CDR2 YFSETQ. The trim removed 0 bases at V and 8 bases at J, leaving 7 bases unmatched. This CDR3 spans 14 amino acids. CDR3 coding DNA: TGCGCCAGCAGCTTGGTACAGGGGCGGGTAGGCTACACCTTC. It specifies CASSLVQGRVGYTF. Combining the CDR3 with reference TRBV5-1 and TRBJ1-2 gives the whole variable domain KAGVTQTPRYLIKTRGQQVTLSCSPISGHRSVSWYQQTPGQGLQFLFEYFSETQRNKGNFPGRFSGRQFSNSRSEMNVSTLELGDSALYLCASSLVQGRVGYTFGSGTRLTVV.

The V and J genes are TRBV13 and TRBJ1-6; tentative D call: TRBD1 (5 bases). The CDR3 is 16 residues long. Germline V lookup: CDR1 PRHDT, CDR2 FYEKMQ (reference sequence). Between the trimmed V and J ends, which lost 2 bases and 0 bases, there was a span of 8 bases. For the CDR3, the DNA is TGTGCCAGCAGCTTAAAAAGGGGCTCCTATAATTCACCCCTCCACTTT. Protein product: CASSLKRGSYNSPLHF.

V gene TRBV6-2 or TRBV6-3 combines with J gene TRBJ1-3; perhaps TRBD1 as D (5 bases). Between the trimmed V and J ends, which lost 6 bases and 4 bases, there was a span of 16 bases. Germline CDR1 is MNHEY and CDR2 is SVGEGT. CDR3 size: 15 residues. CDR3 loop: CASSPGGTGGNTIYF. For the CDR3, the DNA is TGTGCCAGCAGCCCTGGCGGGACTGGGGGAAACACCATATATTTT.

In regard to this clone: This specimen includes other DNA sequences encoding the same CDR3. The chain has TRBV5-1 and TRBJ1-1; TRBD1 is a possible D gene (5 bases). CDR1 is SGHRS and CDR2 is YFSETQ in the germline V gene. V gave up 1 base and J gave up 1 base, with 5 bases separating them. CDR3 length: 13 amino acids. The CDR3 loop is CASSLRGNTEAFF. CDR3 sequence (DNA): TGCGCCAGCAGCTTGAGGGGGAACACTGAAGCTTTCTTT.

The chain combines TRBV5-1 with TRBJ2-3, with TRBD2 matching over 7 bases. CDR3 length: 16 amino acids. Trimming at V came to 0 bases and at J to 0 bases, leaving 4 bases not matched to a gene. Germline CDR1 and CDR2: SGHRS and YFSETQ. The CDR3 loop reads CASSLEARGSTDTQYF. CDR3 coding DNA: TGCGCCAGCAGCTTGGAAGCGCGGGGGAGCACAGATACGCAGTATTTT.

This sequence joins TRBV18 and TRBJ1-1, with D tentatively TRBD1 (5 bases). From germline, CDR1 is KGHSH and CDR2 LQKENI. CDR3 length equals 15 residues. V lost 3 bases and J lost 1, with 12 bases in between. CDR3 residues: CASSPGGGRNTEAFF. CDR3 bases: TGTGCCAGCTCACCCGGCGGGGGGAGGAACACTGAAGCTTTCTTT.

The table lists this clone with a few counts. The chain has TRBV7-9 and TRBJ2-1; D uncertain. Trimming left V 6 bases short and J 0 bases short, with 6 bases between. In germline, CDR1 is SEHNR, CDR2 FQNEAQ (reference sequence). The CDR3 has 13 residues. The CDR3 region has the DNA TGTGCCAGCAGGCTGAGCTCCTACAATGAGCAGTTCTTC. Residues: CASRLSSYNEQFF.

This CDR3 reads CSVSQGGIYGYTF. CDR3 sequence (DNA): TGCAGCGTATCACAGGGTGGAATTTATGGCTACACCTTC. The chain joins TRBV29-1 to TRBJ1-2, with D maybe TRBD1 (6 bases). Germline CDR1 and CDR2: SQVTM and ANQGSEA. V dropped 6 bases and J dropped 5 bases, with 16 bases sitting between them. The CDR3 spans 13 residues.